This T cell receptor beta chain was sequenced for a study of CXCR3-negative and CXCR3-positive naive CD8 T cells. Overall study context: The libraries together contributed some 150 million TRB reads, each supplying about 1.5 +/- 0.3 million.

CDR3 length equals 13 residues. Looked up from germline, CDR1 is LNHNV and CDR2 is YYDKDF (reference sequence). Through 5' RACE with UMI labels, the TRB cDNA libraries were prepared. TCRdb re-called the 5' RACE reads; one entry per CDR3 protein, DNA not given. This sample's clone table lists about 48,000 distinct CDR3 sequences. With respect to this clonotype: Antigen specificity is unknown.

Whole-study results and caveats: The study inferred TCR strength from TRB CDR3 properties and found comparable surface CD5 between naive subsets.

The rearrangement links TRBV15 to TRBJ1-1; the D call from TCRdb, TRBD1, cannot be confirmed without DNA. This TCR was sampled from a human donor in good health. Some clones in this sample may be carry-over from other donors' samples. The sequenced material came from memory CD8+ T cells from blood. The CDR3 is CATSSSRGDEAFF.